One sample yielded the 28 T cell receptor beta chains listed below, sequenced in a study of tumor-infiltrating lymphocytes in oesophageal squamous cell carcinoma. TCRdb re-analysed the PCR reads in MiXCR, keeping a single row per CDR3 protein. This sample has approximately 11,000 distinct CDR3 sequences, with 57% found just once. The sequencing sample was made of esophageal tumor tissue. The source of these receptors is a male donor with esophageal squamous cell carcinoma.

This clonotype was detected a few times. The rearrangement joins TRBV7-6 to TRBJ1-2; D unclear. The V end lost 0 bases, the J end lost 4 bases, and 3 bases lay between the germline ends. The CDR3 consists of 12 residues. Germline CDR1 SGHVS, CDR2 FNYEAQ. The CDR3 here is CASSLAGYGYTF. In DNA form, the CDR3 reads TGTGCCAGCAGCTTAGCCGGCTATGGCTACACCTTC.

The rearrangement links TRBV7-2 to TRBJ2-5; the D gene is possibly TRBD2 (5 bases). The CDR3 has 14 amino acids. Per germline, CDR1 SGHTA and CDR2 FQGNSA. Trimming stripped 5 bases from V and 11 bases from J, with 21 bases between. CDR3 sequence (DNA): TGTGCCAGCAGCCTTATGCTAGACTACAATGAGCAGTACTTC. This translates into CASSLMLDYNEQYF. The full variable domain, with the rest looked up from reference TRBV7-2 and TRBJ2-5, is GAGVSQSPSNKVTEKGKDVELRCDPISGHTALYWYRQSLGQGLEFLIYFQGNSAPDKSGLPSDRFSAERTGGSVSTLTIQRTQQEDSAVYLCASSLMLDYNEQYFGPGTRLLVL.

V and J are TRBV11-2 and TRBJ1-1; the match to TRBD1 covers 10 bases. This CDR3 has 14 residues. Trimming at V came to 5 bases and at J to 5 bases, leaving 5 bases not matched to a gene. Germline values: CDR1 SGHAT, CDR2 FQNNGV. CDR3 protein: CASSEDRGYTEAFF. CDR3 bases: TGTGCCAGCAGCGAGGACAGGGGGTATACTGAAGCTTTCTTT. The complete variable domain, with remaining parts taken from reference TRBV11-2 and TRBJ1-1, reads EAGVAQSPRYKIIEKRQSVAFWCNPISGHATLYWYQQILGQGPKLLIQFQNNGVVDDSQLPKDRFSAERLKGVDSTLKIQPAKLEDSAVYLCASSEDRGYTEAFFGQGTRLTVV.

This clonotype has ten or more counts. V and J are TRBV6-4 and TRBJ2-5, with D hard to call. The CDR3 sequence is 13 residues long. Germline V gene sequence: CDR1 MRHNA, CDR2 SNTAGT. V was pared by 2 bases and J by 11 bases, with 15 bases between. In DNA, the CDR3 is TGTGCCAGCAGTGACGGAGAATACAATGAGCAGTACTTC. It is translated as CASSDGEYNEQYF.

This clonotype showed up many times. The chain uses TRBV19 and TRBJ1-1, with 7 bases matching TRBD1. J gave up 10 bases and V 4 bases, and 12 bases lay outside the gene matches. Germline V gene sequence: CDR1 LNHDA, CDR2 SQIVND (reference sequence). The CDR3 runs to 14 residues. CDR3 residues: CASSNRGSGVRAFF. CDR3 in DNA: TGTGCCAGTAGTAACAGGGGTAGTGGTGTTCGAGCTTTCTTT.

CDR3 DNA sequence: TGTGCCAGCAGCGCGGACAGGGTCCCTTATGGCTACACCTTC. Translating gives CASSADRVPYGYTF. This chain links TRBV7-3 with TRBJ2-4; 8 nucleotides agree with TRBD1. Gene TRBJ1-2 matches the end of the DNA better, so the J call may be wrong. CDR3 length: 14 amino acids. Germline assignment: CDR1 SGHTA and CDR2 FQGTGA.

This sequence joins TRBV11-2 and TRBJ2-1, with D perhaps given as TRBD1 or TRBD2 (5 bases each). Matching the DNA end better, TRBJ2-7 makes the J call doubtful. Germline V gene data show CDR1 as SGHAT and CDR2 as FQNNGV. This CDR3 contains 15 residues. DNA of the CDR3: TGTGCCAGCAGCCAGTGGGACGGAAGCTCCTACGAGCAGTACTTC. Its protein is CASSQWDGSSYEQYF.

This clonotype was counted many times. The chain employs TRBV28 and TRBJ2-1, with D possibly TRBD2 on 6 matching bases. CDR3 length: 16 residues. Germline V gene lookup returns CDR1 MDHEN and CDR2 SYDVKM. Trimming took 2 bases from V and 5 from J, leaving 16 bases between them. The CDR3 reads CASSLPYTGVNNEQFF. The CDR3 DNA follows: TGTGCCAGCAGTTTACCCTACACGGGAGTAAACAATGAGCAGTTCTTC.

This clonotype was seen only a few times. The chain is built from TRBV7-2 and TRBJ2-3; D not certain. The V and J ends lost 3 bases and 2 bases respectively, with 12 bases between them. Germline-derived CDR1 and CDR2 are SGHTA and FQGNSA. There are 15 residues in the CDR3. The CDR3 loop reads CASSLAGLITDTQYF. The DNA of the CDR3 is TGTGCCAGCAGCTTGGCAGGCCTAATCACAGATACGCAGTATTTT.

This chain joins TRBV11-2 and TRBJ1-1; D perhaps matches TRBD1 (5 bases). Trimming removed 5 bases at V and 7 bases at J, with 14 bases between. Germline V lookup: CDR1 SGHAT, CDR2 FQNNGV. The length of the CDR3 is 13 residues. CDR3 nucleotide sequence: TGTGCCAGCAGCGTGAGAATGCAGGGTGAAGCTTTCTTT. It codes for CASSVRMQGEAFF.

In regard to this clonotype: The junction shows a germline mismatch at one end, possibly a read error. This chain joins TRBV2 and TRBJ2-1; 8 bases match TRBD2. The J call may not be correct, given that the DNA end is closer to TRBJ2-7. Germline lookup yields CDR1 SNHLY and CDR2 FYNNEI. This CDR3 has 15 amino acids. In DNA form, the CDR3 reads TGTGCCAGCAGTCAAGCGGGAGTACAATACAATGAGCAGTACTTC. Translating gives CASSQAGVQYNEQYF.

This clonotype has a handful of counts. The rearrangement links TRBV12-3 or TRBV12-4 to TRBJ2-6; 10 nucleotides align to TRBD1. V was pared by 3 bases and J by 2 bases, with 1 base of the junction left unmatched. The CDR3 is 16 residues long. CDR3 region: CASSFGTGAGANVLTF. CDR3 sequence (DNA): TGTGCCAGCAGTTTTGGGACAGGGGCTGGGGCCAACGTCCTGACTTTC.

CDR3 residues: CASSHRGQRTEAFF. The CDR3, as DNA: TGTGCCAGCAGTCACAGGGGGCAGCGAACTGAAGCTTTCTTT. The V call is TRBV27, the J call TRBJ1-1; 9 bases are shared with TRBD1. The CDR3 loop spans 14 amino acids. V shed 5 bases, J shed 5 bases, and the junction held 6 bases outside the gene matches. Germline CDR1 MNHEY, CDR2 SMNVEV (reference sequence).

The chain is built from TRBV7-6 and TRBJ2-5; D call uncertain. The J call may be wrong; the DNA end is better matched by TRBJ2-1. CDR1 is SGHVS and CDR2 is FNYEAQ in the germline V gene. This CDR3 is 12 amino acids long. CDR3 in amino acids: CASSLGMNEQFF. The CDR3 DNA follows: TGTGCCAGCAGCTTAGGTATGAATGAGCAGTTCTTC.

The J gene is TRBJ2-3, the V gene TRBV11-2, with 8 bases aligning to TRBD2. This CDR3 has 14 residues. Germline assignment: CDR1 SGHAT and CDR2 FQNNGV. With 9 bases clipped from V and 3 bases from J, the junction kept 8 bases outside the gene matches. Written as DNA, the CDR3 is TGTGCCAGTTTAGCGGGAAGTAAAACAGATACGCAGTATTTT. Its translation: CASLAGSKTDTQYF.

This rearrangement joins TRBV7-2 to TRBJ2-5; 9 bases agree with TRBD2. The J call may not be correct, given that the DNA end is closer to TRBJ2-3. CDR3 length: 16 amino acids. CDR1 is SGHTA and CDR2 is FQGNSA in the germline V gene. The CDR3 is CASSLGTSGSTDTQYF. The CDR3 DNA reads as TGTGCCAGCAGCTTAGGTACTAGCGGGAGCACAGATACGCAGTATTTT.

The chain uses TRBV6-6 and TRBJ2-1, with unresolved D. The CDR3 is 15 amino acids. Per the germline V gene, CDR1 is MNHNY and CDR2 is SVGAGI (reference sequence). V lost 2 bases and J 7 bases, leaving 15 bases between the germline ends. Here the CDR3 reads CASSYDQYSRNEQFF. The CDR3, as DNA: TGTGCCAGCAGTTACGACCAGTATAGCAGAAATGAGCAGTTCTTC.

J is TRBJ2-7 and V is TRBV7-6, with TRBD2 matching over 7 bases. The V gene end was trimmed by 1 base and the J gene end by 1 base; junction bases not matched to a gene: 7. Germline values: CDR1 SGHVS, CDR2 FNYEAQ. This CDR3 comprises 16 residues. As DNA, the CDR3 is TGTGCCAGCAGCTTAGAGGTCAGCGGGGCTTCCTACGAGCAGTACTTC. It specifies CASSLEVSGASYEQYF.

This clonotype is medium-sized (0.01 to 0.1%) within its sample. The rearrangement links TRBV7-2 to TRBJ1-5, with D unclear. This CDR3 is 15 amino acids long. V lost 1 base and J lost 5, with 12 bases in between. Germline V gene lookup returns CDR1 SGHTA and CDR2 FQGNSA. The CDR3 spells CASSLVAGEDQPQHF. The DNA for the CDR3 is TGTGCCAGCAGCTTAGTGGCAGGAGAGGATCAGCCCCAGCATTTT.

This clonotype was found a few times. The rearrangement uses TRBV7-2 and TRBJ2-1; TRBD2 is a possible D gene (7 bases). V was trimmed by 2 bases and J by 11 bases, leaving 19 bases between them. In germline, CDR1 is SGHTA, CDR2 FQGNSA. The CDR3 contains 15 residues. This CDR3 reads CASSLKGGGALQQFF. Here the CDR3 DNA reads TGTGCCAGCAGCTTAAAAGGGGGGGGGGCCCTCCAGCAGTTCTTC.

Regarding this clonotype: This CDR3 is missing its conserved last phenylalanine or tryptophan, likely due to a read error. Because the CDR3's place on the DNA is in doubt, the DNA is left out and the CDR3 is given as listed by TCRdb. CDR3 in amino acids: CASSNALAGAHEQYFGS. The rearrangement uses TRBV11-2 and TRBJ2-7; the tabulated D call, TRBD2, remains unverified against the DNA. The CDR3 numbers 17 amino acids, ends counted. CDR1 is SGHAT, CDR2 FQNNGV, per germline.

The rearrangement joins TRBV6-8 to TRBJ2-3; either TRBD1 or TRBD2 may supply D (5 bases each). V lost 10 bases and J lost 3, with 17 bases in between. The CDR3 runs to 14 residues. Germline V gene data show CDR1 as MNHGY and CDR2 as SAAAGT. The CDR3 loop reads CATAVLRGTDTQYF. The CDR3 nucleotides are TGTGCCACCGCAGTCTTGAGGGGTACAGATACGCAGTATTTT.

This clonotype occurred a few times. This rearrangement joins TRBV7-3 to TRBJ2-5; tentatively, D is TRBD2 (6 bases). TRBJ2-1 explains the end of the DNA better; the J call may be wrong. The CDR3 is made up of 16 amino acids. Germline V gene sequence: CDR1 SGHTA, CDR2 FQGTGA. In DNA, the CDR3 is TGTGCCAGCAGCCTTTTAGCCGGGAGTGCCTACAATGAGCAGTTCTTC. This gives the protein CASSLLAGSAYNEQFF.

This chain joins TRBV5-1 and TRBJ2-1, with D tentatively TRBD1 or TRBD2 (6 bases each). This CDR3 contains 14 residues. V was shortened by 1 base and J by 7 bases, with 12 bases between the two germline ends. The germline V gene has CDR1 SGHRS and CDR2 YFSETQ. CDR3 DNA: TGCGCCAGCAGCTTGCAGGGGAGGCAAAATGAGCAGTTCTTC. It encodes CASSLQGRQNEQFF.

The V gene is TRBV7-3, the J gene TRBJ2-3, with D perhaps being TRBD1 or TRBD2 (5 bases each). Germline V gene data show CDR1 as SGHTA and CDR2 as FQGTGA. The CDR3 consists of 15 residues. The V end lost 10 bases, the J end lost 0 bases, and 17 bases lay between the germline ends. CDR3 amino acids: CAIPLRGPSTDTQYF. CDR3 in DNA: TGTGCCATCCCCCTGAGGGGACCAAGCACAGATACGCAGTATTTT.

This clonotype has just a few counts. CDR3 sequence: CASSSGTGIENEQYF. Written as DNA, the CDR3 is TGTGCCAGCAGCTCAGGGACAGGGATTGAGAATGAGCAGTACTTC. The gene calls are TRBV7-3 and TRBJ2-6; 9 nucleotides align to TRBD1. The J call may be in error: the DNA end matches TRBJ2-7 better. Germline-derived CDR1 and CDR2 are SGHTA and FQGTGA. The length of the CDR3 is 15 residues.

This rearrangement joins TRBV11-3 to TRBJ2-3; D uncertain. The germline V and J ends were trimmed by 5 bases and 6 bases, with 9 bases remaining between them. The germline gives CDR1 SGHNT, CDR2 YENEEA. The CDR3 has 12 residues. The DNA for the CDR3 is TGTGCCAGCAGCCGTGAGCCGGATACGCAGTATTTT. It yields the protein CASSREPDTQYF. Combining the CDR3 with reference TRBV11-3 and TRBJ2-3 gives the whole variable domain EAGVVQSPRYKIIEKKQPVAFWCNPISGHNTLYWYLQNLGQGPELLIRYENEEAVDDSQLPKDRFSAERLKGVDSTLKIQPAELGDSAVYLCASSREPDTQYFGPGTRLTVL.

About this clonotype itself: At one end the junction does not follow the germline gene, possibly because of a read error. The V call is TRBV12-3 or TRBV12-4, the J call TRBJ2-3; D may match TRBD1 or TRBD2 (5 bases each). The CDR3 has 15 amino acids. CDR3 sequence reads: CASSSEGRGADTRYF. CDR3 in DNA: TGTGCCAGCAGTTCTGAGGGAAGGGGCGCAGATACGCGGTATTTT.